This TCR beta chain was obtained from a study of response to subunit inactivated influenza vaccine. Overall study findings and caveats: Each seasonal influenza vaccination recruits few new T cells, the authors suggested.

TCRdb re-called the RT-PCR reads through MiXCR, storing one row per CDR3 protein. The table records 430,000 or so distinct CDR3 sequences, approximately 11% of them present only once. Points on this clonotype: Antigen: not known.

The CDR3 is 15 residues long. Trimming pared 6 bases from V and 0 bases from J, leaving 15 bases between. CDR1 LNHDA and CDR2 SQIVND come from the germline V gene (reference sequence). The sample consisted of PBMCs from blood, taken 35 to 45 days after vaccination. The receptor was derived from a man in his forties or fifties who received an inactivated influenza vaccine. The chain employs TRBV19 and TRBJ2-7; D tentatively reads TRBD1 or TRBD2 (5 bases each). CDR3 nucleotide sequence: TGTGCCAGTAGCATCGCGGCAGGGACCTCCTACGAGCAGTACTTC. It is translated as CASSIAAGTSYEQYF.